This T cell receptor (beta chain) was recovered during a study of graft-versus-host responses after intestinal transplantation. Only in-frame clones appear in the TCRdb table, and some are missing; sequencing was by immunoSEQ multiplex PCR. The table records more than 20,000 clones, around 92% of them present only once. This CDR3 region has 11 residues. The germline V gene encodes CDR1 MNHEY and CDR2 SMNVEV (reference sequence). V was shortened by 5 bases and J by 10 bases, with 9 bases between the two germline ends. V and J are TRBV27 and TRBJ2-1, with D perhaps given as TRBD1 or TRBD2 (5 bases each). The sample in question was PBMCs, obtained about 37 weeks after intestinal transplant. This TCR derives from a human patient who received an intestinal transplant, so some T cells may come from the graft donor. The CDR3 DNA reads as TGTGCCAGCAGTCTCTGGGGGGAGCAGTTCTTC. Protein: CASSLWGEQFF.